This TCR beta chain was captured by sequencing in a study of graft-versus-host responses after intestinal transplantation. Findings and caveats of the study: High graft-versus-host to host-versus-graft clonal ratios were found in allografts of patients who had graft-donor T cell macrochimerism.

Worth noting for this clone: As yet, its antigen is unknown.

The CDR3 is 17 residues long. Germline V gene sequence: CDR1 SGHRS, CDR2 YFSETQ. V shed 1 base and J 5 bases; nucleotides not matched to a gene: 9. The assay was immunoSEQ multiplex PCR, and TCRdb's table has in-frame clones only and misses some. The repertoire includes tens of thousands of clones, roughly 90% of them detected once, and approximately 0.3% sits in the top ten. Here the sequenced sample was unstimulated CD4+ T cells sorted from spleen or lymph node cells, taken before intestinal transplant. The origin of this receptor is a human donor who received an intestinal transplant. The genes are TRBV5-1 and TRBJ1-6; TRBD1 matches 7 bases. The CDR3 loop is CASSLSGRGVNNSPLHF. The CDR3 DNA follows: TGCGCCAGCAGCTTGTCGGGCAGGGGGGTTAATAATTCACCCCTCCACTTT.